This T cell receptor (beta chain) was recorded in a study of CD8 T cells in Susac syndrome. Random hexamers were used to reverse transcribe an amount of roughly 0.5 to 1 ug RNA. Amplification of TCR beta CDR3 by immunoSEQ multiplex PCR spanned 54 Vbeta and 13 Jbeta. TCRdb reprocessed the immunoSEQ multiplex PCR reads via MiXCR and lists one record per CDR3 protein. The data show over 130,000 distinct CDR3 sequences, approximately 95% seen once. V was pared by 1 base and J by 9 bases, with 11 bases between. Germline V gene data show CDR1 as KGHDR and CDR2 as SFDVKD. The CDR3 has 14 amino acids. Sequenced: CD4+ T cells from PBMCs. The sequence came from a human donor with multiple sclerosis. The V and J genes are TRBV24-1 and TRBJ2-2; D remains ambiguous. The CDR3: CATSDFDSRWELFF. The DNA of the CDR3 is TGTGCCACCAGTGATTTTGATTCGAGGTGGGAGCTGTTTTTT.